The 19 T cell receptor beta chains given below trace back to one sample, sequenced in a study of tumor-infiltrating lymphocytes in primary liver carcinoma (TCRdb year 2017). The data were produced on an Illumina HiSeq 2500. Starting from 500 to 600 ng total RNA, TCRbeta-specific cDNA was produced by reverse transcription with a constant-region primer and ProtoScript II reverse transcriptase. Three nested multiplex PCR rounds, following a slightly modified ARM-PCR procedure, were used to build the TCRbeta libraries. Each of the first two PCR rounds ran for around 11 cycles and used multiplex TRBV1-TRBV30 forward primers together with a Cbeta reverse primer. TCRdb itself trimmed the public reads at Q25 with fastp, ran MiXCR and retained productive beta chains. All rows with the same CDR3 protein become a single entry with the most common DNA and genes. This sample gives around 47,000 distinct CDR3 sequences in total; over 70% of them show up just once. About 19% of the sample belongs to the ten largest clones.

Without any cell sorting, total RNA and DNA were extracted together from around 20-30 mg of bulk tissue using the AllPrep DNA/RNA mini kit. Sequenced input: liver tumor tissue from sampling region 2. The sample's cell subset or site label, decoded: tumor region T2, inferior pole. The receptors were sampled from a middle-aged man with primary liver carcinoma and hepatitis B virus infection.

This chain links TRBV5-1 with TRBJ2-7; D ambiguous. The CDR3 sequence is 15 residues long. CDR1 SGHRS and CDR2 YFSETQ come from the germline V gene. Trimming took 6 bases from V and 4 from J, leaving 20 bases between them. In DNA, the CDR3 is TGCGCCAGCACTCAGTCTCCTAGTGTCGAATACGAGCAGTACTTC. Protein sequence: CASTQSPSVEYEQYF. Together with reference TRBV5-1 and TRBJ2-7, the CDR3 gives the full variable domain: KAGVTQTPRYLIKTRGQQVTLSCSPISGHRSVSWYQQTPGQGLQFLFEYFSETQRNKGNFPGRFSGRQFSNSRSEMNVSTLELGDSALYLCASTQSPSVEYEQYFGPGTRLTVT.

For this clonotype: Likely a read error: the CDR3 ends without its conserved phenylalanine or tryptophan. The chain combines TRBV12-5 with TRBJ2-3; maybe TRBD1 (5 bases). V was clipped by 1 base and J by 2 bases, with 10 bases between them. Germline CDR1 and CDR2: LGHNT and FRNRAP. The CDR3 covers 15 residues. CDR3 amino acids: CASGLEQGPTDTQYL. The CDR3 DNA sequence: TGTGCTAGTGGTTTGGAGCAGGGTCCCACAGATACGCAGTATCTT.

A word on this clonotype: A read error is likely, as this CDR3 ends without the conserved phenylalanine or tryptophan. CDR3 nucleotides: TGTGCCAGTATCCGAGGGGGGGCTCTCGCGGAGACCCAGTACCTC. Protein: CASIRGGALAETQYL. The chain uses TRBV6-1 and TRBJ2-5; D is perhaps TRBD2 (7 bases). Trimming took 9 bases from V and 5 from J, leaving 22 bases between them. This CDR3 is built from 15 residues. CDR1 is MNHNS, CDR2 SASEGT, per germline.

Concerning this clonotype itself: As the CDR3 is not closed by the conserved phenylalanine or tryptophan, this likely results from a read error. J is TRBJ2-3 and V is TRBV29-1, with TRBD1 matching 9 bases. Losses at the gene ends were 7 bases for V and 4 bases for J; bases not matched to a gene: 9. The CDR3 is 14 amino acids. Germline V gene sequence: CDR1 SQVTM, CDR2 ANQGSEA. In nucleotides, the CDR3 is TGCAGCGCTTCCGGGACAGGGCCGTCAGATACGCAGTATTTA. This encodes CSASGTGPSDTQYL.

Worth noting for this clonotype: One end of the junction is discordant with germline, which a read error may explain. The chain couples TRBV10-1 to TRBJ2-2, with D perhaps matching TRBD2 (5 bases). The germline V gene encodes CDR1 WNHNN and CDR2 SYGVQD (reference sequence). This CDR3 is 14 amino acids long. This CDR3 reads CARSDGTDTGELLF. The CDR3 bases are TGCGCCAGATCCGACGGCACAGACACCGGGGAGCTGCTTTTT.

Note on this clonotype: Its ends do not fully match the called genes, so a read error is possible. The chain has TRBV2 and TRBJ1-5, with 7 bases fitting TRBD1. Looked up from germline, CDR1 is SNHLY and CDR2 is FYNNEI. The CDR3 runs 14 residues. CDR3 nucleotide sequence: TGTGCCAGCAGCCCGGACAGGAGCAATCAGACCCAGCATTTT. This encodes CASSPDRSNQTQHF.

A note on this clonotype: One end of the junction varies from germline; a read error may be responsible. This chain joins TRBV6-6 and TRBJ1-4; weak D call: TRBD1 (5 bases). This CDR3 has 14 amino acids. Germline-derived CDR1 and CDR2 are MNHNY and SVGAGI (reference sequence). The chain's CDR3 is CVSSYGGENEKLFF. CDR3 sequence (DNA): TGTGTCAGCAGTTACGGGGGAGAGAATGAAAAACTGTTTTTT.

The DNA of the CDR3 is TGTGCCGGCAATTCCAGAGGTACTGGGGCCGATGCGCAGTATTTT. This gives the protein CAGNSRGTGADAQYF. The rearrangement uses TRBV6-1 and TRBJ2-3; possible D gene TRBD1, 5 bases. This CDR3 region has 15 residues. Germline-derived CDR1 and CDR2 are MNHNS and SASEGT. With 11 bases removed from V and 10 bases from J, the gap between germline ends came to 28 bases.

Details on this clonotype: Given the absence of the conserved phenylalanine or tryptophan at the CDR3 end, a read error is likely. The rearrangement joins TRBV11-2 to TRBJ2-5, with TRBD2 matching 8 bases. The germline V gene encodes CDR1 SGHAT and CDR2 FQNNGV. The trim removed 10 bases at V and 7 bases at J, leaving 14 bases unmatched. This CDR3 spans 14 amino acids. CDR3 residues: CAITSPGRGGTQYY. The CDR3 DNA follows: TGTGCCATCACCAGCCCCGGGAGGGGGGGGACCCAGTACTAC.

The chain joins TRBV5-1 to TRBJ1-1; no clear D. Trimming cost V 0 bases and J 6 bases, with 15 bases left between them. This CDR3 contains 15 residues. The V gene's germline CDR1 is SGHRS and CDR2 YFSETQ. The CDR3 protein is CASSLEKRTSAEAFF. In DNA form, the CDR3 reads TGCGCCAGCAGCTTGGAAAAGCGAACGAGCGCTGAAGCTTTCTTT.

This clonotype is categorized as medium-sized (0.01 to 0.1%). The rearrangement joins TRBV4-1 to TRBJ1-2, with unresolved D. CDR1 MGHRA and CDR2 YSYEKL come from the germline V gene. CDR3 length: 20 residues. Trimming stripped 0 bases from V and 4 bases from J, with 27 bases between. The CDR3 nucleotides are TGCGCCAGCAGCCAAGAGGGGTACCCCCCCGCTGCCCAACCTACCTATGGCTACACCTTC. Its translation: CASSQEGYPPAAQPTYGYTF.

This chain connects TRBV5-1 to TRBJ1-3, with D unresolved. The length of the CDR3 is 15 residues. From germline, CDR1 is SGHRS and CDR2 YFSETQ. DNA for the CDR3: TGCACAAGCAGCTTGTTCGCGGGCTCTGGAAACACCATATATTTT. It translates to CTSSLFAGSGNTIYF.

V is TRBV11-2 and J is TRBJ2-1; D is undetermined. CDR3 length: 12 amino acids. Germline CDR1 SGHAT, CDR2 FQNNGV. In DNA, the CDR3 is TGTTTCAGCAGCAGAGCCTACAATGAGCAGTTCTTC. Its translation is CFSSRAYNEQFF.

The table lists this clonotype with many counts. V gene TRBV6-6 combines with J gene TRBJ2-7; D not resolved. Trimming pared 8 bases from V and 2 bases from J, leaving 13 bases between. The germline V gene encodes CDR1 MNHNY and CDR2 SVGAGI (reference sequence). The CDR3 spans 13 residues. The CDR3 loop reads CASLNTETYEQYF. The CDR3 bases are TGTGCCAGCTTGAATACCGAGACCTACGAGCAGTACTTC.

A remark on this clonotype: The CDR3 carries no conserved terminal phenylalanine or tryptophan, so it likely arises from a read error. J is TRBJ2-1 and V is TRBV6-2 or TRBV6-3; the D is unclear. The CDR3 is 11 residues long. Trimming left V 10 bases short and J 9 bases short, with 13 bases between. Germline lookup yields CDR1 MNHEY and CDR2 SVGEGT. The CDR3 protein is CAISTGFEQFL. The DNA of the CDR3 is TGTGCCATCAGCACTGGATTTGAGCAGTTCCTC.

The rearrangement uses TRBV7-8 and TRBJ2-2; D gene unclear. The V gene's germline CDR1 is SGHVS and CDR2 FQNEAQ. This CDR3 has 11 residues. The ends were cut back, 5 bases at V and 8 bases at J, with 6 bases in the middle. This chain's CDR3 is CASSPCGELFF. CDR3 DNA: TGTGCCAGCAGCCCTTGTGGGGAGCTGTTTTTT.

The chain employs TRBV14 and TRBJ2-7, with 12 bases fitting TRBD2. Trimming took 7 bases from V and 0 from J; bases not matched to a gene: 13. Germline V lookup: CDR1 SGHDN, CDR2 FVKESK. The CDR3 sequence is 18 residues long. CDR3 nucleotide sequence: TGTGCCAGCAACCATACATCTGGACTAGCGGGACCCTCCTACGAGCAGTACTTC. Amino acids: CASNHTSGLAGPSYEQYF.

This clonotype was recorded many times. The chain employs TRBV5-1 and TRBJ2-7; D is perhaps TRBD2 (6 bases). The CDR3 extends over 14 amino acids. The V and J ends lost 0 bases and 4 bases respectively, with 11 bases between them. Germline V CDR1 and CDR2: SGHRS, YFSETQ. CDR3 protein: CASSLEPGGYEQYF. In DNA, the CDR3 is TGCGCCAGCAGCTTGGAGCCAGGAGGGTACGAGCAGTACTTC.

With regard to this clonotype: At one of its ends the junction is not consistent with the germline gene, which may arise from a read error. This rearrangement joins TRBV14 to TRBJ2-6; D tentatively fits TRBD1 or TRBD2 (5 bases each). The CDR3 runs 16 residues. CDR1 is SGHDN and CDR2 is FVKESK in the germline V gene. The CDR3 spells CAGSSTQTGHANVQTF. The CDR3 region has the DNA TGTGCCGGCAGCTCCACCCAGACGGGGCACGCCAACGTCCAGACTTTC.